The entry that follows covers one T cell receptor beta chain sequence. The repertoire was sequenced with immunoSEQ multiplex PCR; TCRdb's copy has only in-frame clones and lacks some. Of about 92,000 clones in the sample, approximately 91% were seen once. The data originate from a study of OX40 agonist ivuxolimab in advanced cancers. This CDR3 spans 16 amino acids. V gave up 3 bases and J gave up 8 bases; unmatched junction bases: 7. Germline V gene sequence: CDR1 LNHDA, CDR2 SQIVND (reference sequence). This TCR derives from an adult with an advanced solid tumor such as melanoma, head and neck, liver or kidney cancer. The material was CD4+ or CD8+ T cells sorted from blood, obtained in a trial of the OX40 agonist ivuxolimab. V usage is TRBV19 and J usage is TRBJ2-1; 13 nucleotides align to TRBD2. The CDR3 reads CASSIRTSGSRDEQFF. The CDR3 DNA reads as TGTGCCAGTAGTATTCGGACTAGCGGGAGTCGTGATGAGCAGTTCTTC.